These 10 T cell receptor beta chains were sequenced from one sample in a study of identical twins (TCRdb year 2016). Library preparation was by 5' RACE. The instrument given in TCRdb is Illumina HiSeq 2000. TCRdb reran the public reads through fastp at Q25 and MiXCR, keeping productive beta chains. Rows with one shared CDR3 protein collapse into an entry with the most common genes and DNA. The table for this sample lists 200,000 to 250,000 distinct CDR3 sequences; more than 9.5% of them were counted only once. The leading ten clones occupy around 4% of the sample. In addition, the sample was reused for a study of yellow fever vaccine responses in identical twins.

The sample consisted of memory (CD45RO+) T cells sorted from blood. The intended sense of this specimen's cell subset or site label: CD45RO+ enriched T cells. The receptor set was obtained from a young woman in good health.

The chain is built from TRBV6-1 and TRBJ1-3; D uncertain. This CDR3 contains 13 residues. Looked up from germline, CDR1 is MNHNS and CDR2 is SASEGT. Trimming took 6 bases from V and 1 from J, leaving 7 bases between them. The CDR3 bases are TGTGCCAGCAGCGCGAATTCTGGAAACACCATATATTTT. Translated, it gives CASSANSGNTIYF.

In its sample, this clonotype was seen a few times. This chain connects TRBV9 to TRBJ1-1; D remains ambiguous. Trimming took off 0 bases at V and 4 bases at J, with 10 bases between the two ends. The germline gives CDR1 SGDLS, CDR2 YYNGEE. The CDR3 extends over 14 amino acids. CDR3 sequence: CASSVADVPTEAFF. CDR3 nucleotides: TGTGCCAGCAGCGTAGCCGATGTCCCCACTGAAGCTTTCTTT.

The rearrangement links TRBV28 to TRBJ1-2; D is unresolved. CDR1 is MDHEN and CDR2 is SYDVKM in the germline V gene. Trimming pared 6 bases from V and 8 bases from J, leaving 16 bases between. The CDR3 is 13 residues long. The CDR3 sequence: CASRNAGPGGYTF. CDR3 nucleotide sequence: TGTGCCAGCAGGAATGCCGGCCCTGGGGGCTACACCTTC.

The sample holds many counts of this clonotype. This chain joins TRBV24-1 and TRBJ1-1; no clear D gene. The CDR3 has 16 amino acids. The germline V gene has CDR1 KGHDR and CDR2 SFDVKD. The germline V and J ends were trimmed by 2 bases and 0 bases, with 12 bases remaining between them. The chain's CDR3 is CATSDSNPGMNTEAFF. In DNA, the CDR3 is TGTGCCACCAGTGATTCAAATCCGGGGATGAACACTGAAGCTTTCTTT.

The CDR3 DNA reads TGTGCCAGCAGCCTTAGCAGTTTCCAAGAGACCCAGTACTTC. Protein sequence: CASSLSSFQETQYF. The rearrangement links TRBV5-5 to TRBJ2-5; D is undetermined. Per the germline V gene, CDR1 is SGHKS and CDR2 is YYEKEE (reference sequence). The ends were cut back, 4 bases at V and 1 base at J, with 11 bases in the middle. The CDR3 consists of 14 residues. The variable domain in full, with the rest retrieved from reference TRBV5-5 and TRBJ2-5, is DAGVTQSPTHLIKTRGQQVTLRCSPISGHKSVSWYQQVLGQGPQFIFQYYEKEERGRGNFPDRFSARQFPNYSSELNVNALLLGDSALYLCASSLSSFQETQYFGPGTRLLVL.

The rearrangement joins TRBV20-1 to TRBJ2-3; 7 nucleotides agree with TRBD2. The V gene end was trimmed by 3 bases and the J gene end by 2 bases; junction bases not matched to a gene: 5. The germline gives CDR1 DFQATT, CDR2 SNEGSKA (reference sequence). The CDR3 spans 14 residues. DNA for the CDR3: TGCAGTGCTAGGCGGCTAGCGGTCACAGATACGCAGTATTTT. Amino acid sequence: CSARRLAVTDTQYF.

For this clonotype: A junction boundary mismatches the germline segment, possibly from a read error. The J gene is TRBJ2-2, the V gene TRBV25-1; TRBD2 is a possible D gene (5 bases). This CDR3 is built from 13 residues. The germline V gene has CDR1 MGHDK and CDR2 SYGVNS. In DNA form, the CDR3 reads TGTGCCAGCAGTAGGCCGGGCCCCGGGGAGCTGATTTTT. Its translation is CASSRPGPGELIF.

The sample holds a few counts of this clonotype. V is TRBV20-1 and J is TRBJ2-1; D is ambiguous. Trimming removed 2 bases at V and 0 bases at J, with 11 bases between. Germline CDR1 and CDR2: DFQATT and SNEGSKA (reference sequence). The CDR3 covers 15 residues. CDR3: CSARMGFSSYNEQFF. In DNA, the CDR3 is TGCAGTGCTAGAATGGGCTTCTCCTCCTACAATGAGCAGTTCTTC.

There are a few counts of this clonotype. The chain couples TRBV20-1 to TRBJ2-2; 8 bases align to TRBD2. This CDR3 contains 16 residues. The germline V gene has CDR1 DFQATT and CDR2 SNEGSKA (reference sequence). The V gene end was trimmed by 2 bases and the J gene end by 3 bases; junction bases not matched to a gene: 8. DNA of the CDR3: TGCAGTGCTAGAAATCCAGCGGGAGCCGACACCGGGGAGCTGTTTTTT. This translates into CSARNPAGADTGELFF.

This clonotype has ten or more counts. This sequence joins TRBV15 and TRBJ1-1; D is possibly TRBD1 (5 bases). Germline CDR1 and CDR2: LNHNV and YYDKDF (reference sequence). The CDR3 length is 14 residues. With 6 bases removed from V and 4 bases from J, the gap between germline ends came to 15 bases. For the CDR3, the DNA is TGTGCCACCAGTTACCCCGCAGGGACCACTGAAGCTTTCTTT. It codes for CATSYPAGTTEAFF.